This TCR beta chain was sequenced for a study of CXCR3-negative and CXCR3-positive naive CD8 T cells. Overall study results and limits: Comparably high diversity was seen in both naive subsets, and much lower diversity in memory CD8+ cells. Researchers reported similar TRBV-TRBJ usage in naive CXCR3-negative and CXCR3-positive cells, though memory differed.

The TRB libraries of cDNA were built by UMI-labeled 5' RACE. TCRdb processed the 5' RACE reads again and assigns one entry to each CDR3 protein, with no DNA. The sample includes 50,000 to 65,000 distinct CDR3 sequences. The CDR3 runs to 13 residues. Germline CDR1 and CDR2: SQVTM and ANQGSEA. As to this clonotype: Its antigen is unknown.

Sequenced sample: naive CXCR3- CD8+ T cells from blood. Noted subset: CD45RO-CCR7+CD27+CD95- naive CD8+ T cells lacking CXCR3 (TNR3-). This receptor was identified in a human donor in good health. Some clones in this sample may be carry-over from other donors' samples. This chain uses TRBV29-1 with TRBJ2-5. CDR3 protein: CSVVTGMRETQYF.